This T cell receptor (beta chain) is drawn from a study of T-cell memory formation after mild COVID-19. Study-wide results and caveats: Researchers could not confirm that second-wave clones peaking on day 37 targeted SARS-CoV-2.

TCRdb used MiXCR to reprocess the 5' RACE reads, holding one entry per CDR3 protein. The sample includes around 450,000 distinct CDR3 sequences, roughly 24% of them seen just once. The CDR3 sequence is 19 residues long. This clonotype occurred a few times. No antigen is known for it. J is TRBJ2-5 and V is TRBV21-1; no DNA check was done on the table's D call, TRBD1. TRBV21-1 is a recognized pseudogene. The sequenced material came from PBMCs or a T cell subset sorted from them (not recorded which). The sequence derives from an adult woman who had mild COVID-19 (a few samples of this study predate the infection). Cell type and time point are not known. The CDR3 nucleotides are TGTGCCAGCAGCAAAGAAGGGGCAGGCCTGAAGCGGTACCAAGAGACCCAGTACTTC. This codes for CASSKEGAGLKRYQETQYF.